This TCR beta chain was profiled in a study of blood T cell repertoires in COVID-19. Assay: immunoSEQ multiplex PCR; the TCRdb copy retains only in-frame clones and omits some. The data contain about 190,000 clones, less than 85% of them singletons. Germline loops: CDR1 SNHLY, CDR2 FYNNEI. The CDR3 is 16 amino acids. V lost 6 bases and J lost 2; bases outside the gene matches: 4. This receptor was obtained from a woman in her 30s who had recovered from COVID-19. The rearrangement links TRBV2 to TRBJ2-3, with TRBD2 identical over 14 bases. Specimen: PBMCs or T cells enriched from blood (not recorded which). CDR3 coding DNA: TGTGCCAGCAGGCGACTAGCGGGGGGGAACACAGATACGCAGTATTTT. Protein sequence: CASRRLAGGNTDTQYF.